Sequencing of this T cell receptor (beta chain) was carried out in a study of cytomegalovirus exposure and HLA in healthy donors (dated by TCRdb to the late 2010s). Context from the whole study: The 700 or so repertoires of the first cohort and the 110 or so validation repertoires were produced on the same platform, according to a later analysis. Along with the roughly 670-subject first cohort, a separate validation cohort of over a hundred different subjects was used. The study aimed to test whether signatures of past pathogen exposure could be identified by cataloging public T cell receptors. The study combined high-throughput TCR immunosequencing, statistical association of individual TCRs with disease status, and machine learning to predict cytomegalovirus infection status.

Study-wide conclusions, independent of this receptor: In a later analysis, TCRs clustered in the first cohort were found to also tend to co-occur in the roughly 110 validation repertoires, with approximately 93% of cluster scores above 0. A total of fewer than 200 TCR beta chains were listed by the study as associated with cytomegalovirus. A later analysis had no HLA typing for the validation cohort, so co-occurrence there was scored across all 110 or so repertoires. The classifier was reported to diagnose cytomegalovirus status with high specificity and sensitivity in both the original cohort and the validation cohort. In vitro tests confirmed that a few of the cytomegalovirus-associated TCR beta chains recognize cytomegalovirus antigens. The authors suggested that the approach could potentially be extended to other disease states and immunological phenotypes. Most TCR sequences were observed very rarely across donors, whereas some public TCRs were present in many individuals.

Donors formed part of the validation cohort, which comprised approximately 130 subjects and was distinct from the first cohort of 690 or so subjects. V loses 0 bases of germline sequence and J loses 0 bases, and the interval between the two ends is 17 bases. Including cysteine and phenylalanine, the CDR3 has 18 amino acids. Only the CDR3 region is kept as DNA, spanning 54 bases read in frame from base 1. According to the germline V gene, CDR1 reads SGDLS and CDR2 reads YYNGEE. This clone has just one count. This clone's antigen is unknown. No quality values exist for individual bases; no much larger clone is one base distant. Preparation of the library involved the immunoSEQ multiplex PCR assay. Per the source publication's procedure: A statistical classification framework was developed to diagnose cytomegalovirus status using the catalog of TCR beta chain sequences. As stored in TCRdb, this immuneACCESS dataset retains in-frame rearrangements with V and J assigned. A fraction of the clones does not appear; measured against another copy, unresolved V genes explain less than half of the discrepancy, and the remainder lacks a known reason. The DNA was the basis for D and trimming; V, J and clone size are from that table. The sample yields about 64,000 clones; around 89% were counted once. The top ten hold around 1.7% of the sample.

This TCR was sampled from a woman aged 18-29 years in good health and CMV-seronegative. The sequenced sample was PBMCs. The chain links TRBV9 with TRBJ2-3; no D segment can be confidently identified. The sequenced DNA is TGTGCCAGCAGCGTAGACGGGTCGGCAGACCTCAGCACAGATACGCAGTATTTT. This codes for CASSVDGSADLSTDTQYF.